Presented here are 5 T cell receptor beta chains from one specimen sequenced in a study of blood T cell repertoires in COVID-19. Data came from immunoSEQ multiplex PCR; TCRdb stores just in-frame clones and leaves some out. The table has fewer than 250,000 clones, roughly 80% seen once. The sequenced material came from peripheral blood. The receptors were gathered from a woman older than 75 with acute or convalescent COVID-19.

This chain links TRBV2 with TRBJ1-2; 8 bases align to TRBD1. The trim removed 6 bases at V and 4 bases at J, leaving 4 bases unmatched. Germline lookup yields CDR1 SNHLY and CDR2 FYNNEI. There are 13 residues in the CDR3. In nucleotides, the CDR3 is TGTGCCAGCAGCCTAGGGACAGGCTATGGCTACACCTTC. This translates into CASSLGTGYGYTF.

V is TRBV5-4 and J is TRBJ2-7; TRBD1 might be the D (6 bases). This CDR3 has 16 residues. The V gene lost 4 bases and the J gene lost 2 bases, with 19 bases spanning the gap. Germline values: CDR1 SGHNT, CDR2 YYREEE (reference sequence). The CDR3 sequence is CASSPYRQTGAYEQYF. The CDR3 DNA reads as TGTGCCAGCAGCCCTTACCGTCAGACAGGAGCCTACGAGCAGTACTTC.

The CDR3 reads CAISESIQGTLNEQFF. CDR3 DNA sequence: TGTGCCATCAGTGAGTCGATACAGGGGACCCTCAATGAGCAGTTCTTC. This sequence joins TRBV10-3 and TRBJ2-1; 7 bases fit TRBD1. Trimming took 0 bases from V and 6 from J; bases not matched to a gene: 8. The germline V gene encodes CDR1 ENHRY and CDR2 SYGVKD. The length of the CDR3 is 16 residues.

This clone has only one observation. The chain is built from TRBV19 and TRBJ1-1; no definite D call. Germline V gene sequence: CDR1 LNHDA, CDR2 SQIVND (reference sequence). This CDR3 contains 12 residues. Between the trimmed V and J ends, which lost 7 bases and 7 bases, there was a span of 13 bases. The CDR3 region has the DNA TGTGCCAGTAATCGGGGAGAACTTGAAGCTTTCTTT. This codes for CASNRGELEAFF. Combining the CDR3 with reference TRBV19 and TRBJ1-1 gives the whole variable domain DGGITQSPKYLFRKEGQNVTLSCEQNLNHDAMYWYRQDPGQGLRLIYYSQIVNDFQKGDIAEGYSVSREKKESFPLTVTSAQKNPTAFYLCASNRGELEAFFGQGTRLTVV.

The chain recombines TRBV4-2 with TRBJ2-5; TRBD2 matches 10 bases. Germline trimming cut 4 bases from V and 1 base from J; bases unmatched to any gene: 18. The V gene's germline CDR1 is LGHNA and CDR2 YNFKEQ. CDR3 size: 20 residues. CDR3 sequence (DNA): TGTGCCAGCAGCCTGGAGTGGGACAGCCGCCGGACTAGCGGCCAAGAGACCCAGTACTTC. It is translated as CASSLEWDSRRTSGQETQYF.